This TCR beta chain was recovered during a study of graft-versus-host responses after intestinal transplantation (dated by TCRdb to 2020 to 2022). General notes on the study: The transplants that recipients got were multivisceral, liver-intestinal, or isolated intestinal. The cohort enrolled 24 intestinal transplant recipients including one retransplant, and 3 patients lacking pretransplant specimens were excluded. Bulk TCR-beta CDR3 sequencing was used to track graft-versus-host and host-versus-graft alloreactive T cell clones in the graft, circulation and bone marrow after intestinal transplantation. Donor T cell macrochimerism was defined as a peak of at least 4% donor T cells among recipient peripheral blood mononuclear cells. Anti-thymocyte globulin induction was given to all recipients, followed by maintenance tacrolimus and steroids for roughly 3 years. Rather than being sequenced by the commercial service, samples from a few later patients were sequenced in-house on an Illumina MiSeq and processed with MiXCR. Alloreactive clones were identified by sequencing pre-transplant mixed lymphocyte reaction products and comparing these products with unstimulated pre-transplant donor and recipient T cells. Results the study describes overall, beyond this receptor: Conclusions were limited by the relatively low number and heterogeneity of intestinal transplant patients. Early after transplant, peak levels of circulating GvH clones were found to be associated with declines in HvG clones. GvH clones turned up in recipient bone marrow, with some appearing earlier in ileal mucosa or blood, a pattern consistent with an intestinal mucosal origin. In patients with donor T cell macrochimerism, the allografts had high GvH to HvG T cell clonal ratios.

The receptor library was made with the immunoSEQ multiplex PCR assay. For most patients, genomic DNA was subjected to high-throughput TCR-beta CDR3 sequencing by Adaptive Biotechnologies. The study's processing was this. TCR sequencing data were retrieved from Adaptive's ImmunoSEQ software for around 18 patients, whereas three other patients were processed with MiXCR and VDJtools. CDR3 nucleotide sequences shared by donor and recipient were removed because the origin of these sequences could not be assigned. To count as alloreactive, a clone needed at least 2-fold expansion over unstimulated cells and a minimum CFSE-low frequency of 0.002% (template counts) or 0.001% (read counts). Mappable clones were those detected in sequenced pre-transplant spleen, lymph node, or MLR CFSE-low populations of the donor or recipient. Cumulative frequency of alloreactive clones was calculated as a percentage of all sequences weighted by copy number. Held by TCRdb, this immuneACCESS table contains in-frame sequences only and omits some clones. Under half of the omission traces to an unresolved V gene where checked; the cause of the rest is unknown. Clone size and the V and J calls come from that table; the DNA yielded D and trimming. For this sample the table gives roughly 60,000 clones, of which roughly 89% were detected only once. The ten largest account for approximately 2.7% of the sample.

Worth noting for this clone: Its antigen remains undetermined. Base qualities are not at hand, and no much larger clone is one base apart.

Blood samples were collected up to 4 times in the first month after transplant and then at least monthly when available. This clonotype was sampled from a human patient who received an intestinal transplant, so some T cells may come from the graft donor. The sample in question was PBMCs, obtained approximately 120 days after intestinal transplantation.

The nucleotide sequence is TGTGCCAGCAGCCCCCGGGACTCCCTTTTCTACGAGCAGTACTTC. This yields the protein CASSPRDSLFYEQYF. The V and J segments used are TRBV7-6 and TRBJ2-7; perhaps TRBD2 is the D gene, with 6 bases matching. CDR1 and CDR2 are drawn from the germline V gene: SGHVS, FNYEAQ. The CDR3 covers 15 residues, taking in both the cysteine and the phenylalanine. Left in the record is the CDR3 DNA by itself, 45 bases read in frame from the first base. V and J are truncated by 5 bases and 3 bases respectively, leaving an intervening sequence of 17 bases.